Listed below are T cell receptor beta chains from one sample, sequenced in a study of T cell responses to AZD1222 COVID-19 vaccine. Method: immunoSEQ multiplex PCR; TCRdb's copy keeps in-frame clones and lacks some. The data contain more than 90,000 clones, about 90% of them seen just once; the ten biggest clones take up roughly 10%. Sample: peripheral blood, taken 28 days after the second AZD1222 dose. All receptors derive from an adult who received the AZD1222 COVID-19 vaccine. CDR3s include the opening cysteine and the closing phenylalanine or tryptophan. D genes are given only for firm matches. Not all rows give a size; the values are once, few, many and, for expanded clones, a class.

j_call d_call v_call clone_size cdr3_nt cdr3_aa
TRBJ2-7 TRBD1 TRBV27 - TGTGCCAGCAGTCGACCTGGGACAGTCTACGAGCAGTACTTC CASSRPGTVYEQYF
TRBJ2-3 - TRBV24-1 - TGTGCCACCAGTGCCGGAGGGGCAGATACGCAGTATTTT CATSAGGADTQYF
TRBJ2-7 TRBD2 TRBV11-2 few TGTGCCAGCAGCTTACAGGGGCTAGCGGGGGGCTCCTACGAGCAGTACTTC CASSLQGLAGGSYEQYF
TRBJ1-2 - TRBV6-5 - TGTGCCAGCAGTTCCTGGGCCACTAACTATGGCTACACCTTC CASSSWATNYGYTF
TRBJ2-2 - TRBV5-4 - TGTGCCAGCAGCTCGCGGGACACCGGGGAGCTGTTTTTT CASSSRDTGELFF
TRBJ2-1 - TRBV19 - TGTGCCAGTAGTATAGGGACTTCTACCAGCTCCTACAATGAGCAGTTCTTC CASSIGTSTSSYNEQFF
TRBJ2-1 TRBD2 TRBV9 - TGTGCCAGCAGCGACCGGACTAGCGGGAGTGGTCATGAGCAGTTCTTC CASSDRTSGSGHEQFF
TRBJ2-3 - TRBV19 - TGTGCCAGTAGAAGGGGAGCGACAGATACGCAGTATTTT CASRRGATDTQYF
TRBJ2-4 - TRBV24-1 - TGTGCCACCAGTGACCCGGACAGACCTCGTCAGTACTTC CATSDPDRPRQYF
TRBJ2-1 TRBD2 TRBV28 - TGTGCCAGCAGCCCAATAAGGACTAGCGGGCCGAATGAGCAGTTCTTC CASSPIRTSGPNEQFF
TRBJ2-7 - TRBV29-1 - TGCAGCGTTCGACAGGATACCTACGAGCAGTACTTC CSVRQDTYEQYF
TRBJ2-1 - TRBV6-1 - TGTGCCAGCAGTGAAAGTGCTAGCTACAATGAGCAGTTCTTC CASSESASYNEQFF
TRBJ2-7 - TRBV12-1 - TGTGCCAGCAGCTTTGTCCGGGTGGACGAGCAGTACTTC CASSFVRVDEQYF
TRBJ2-7 - TRBV9 once TGTGCCAGCAGCGTAGCCATCGGGACTTACGAGCAGTACTTC CASSVAIGTYEQYF
TRBJ2-7 TRBD1 TRBV5-4 - TGTGCCAGCAGCTTGGCAGGGGGCTCCTACGAGCAGTACTTC CASSLAGGSYEQYF